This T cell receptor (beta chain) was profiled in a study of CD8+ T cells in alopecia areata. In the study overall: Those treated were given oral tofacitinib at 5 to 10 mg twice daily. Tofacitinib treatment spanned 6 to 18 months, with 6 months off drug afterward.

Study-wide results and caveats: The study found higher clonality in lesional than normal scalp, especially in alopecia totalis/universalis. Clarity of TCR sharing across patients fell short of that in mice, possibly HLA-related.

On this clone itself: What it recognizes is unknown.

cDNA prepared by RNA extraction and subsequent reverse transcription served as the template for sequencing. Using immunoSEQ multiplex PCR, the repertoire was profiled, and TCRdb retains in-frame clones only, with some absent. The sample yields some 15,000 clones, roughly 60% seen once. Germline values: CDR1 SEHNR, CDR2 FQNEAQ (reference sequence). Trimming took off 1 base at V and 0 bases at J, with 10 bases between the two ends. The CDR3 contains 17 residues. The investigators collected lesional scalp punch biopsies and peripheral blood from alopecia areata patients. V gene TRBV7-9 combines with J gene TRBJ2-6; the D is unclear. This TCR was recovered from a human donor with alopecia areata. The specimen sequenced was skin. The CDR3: CASSLGASLSGANVLTF. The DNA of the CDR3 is TGTGCCAGCAGCTTAGGGGCCAGTCTCTCTGGGGCCAACGTCCTGACTTTC.